The clone carrying this T cell receptor delta chain has more than one count but fewer than ten. TCRdb lists the protein of a much larger clone for this DNA, which differs at residue 5, so this is likely a read error; the protein given here is translated from the DNA itself. J gave up 0 bases and V 3 bases, and 4 bases lay outside the gene matches. Germline-derived CDR1 and CDR2 are GEAIGNYY and EKD. The CDR3 contains 17 residues. TCRdb ran CATT on the RT-PCR reads. Among more than 1,200 delta-chain clones listed, 2% to 3% were seen once. These data come from a study of gamma-delta T cells after stem cell transplantation.

This receptor was identified in a human donor. It is not recorded whose cells these are; they may come from a transplant donor. J is TRDJ3 and V is TRDV2; 7 bases are shared with TRDD3. The sample comprised gamma-delta T cells. The chain's CDR3 is CACDPTGVSWDTRQMFF. CDR3 in DNA: TGTGCCTGTGACCCTACTGGGGTCTCCTGGGACACCCGACAGATGTTTTTC.